Presented here are 11 T cell receptor beta chains from one specimen sequenced in a study of blood T cell repertoires in COVID-19 (dated by TCRdb to the early 2020s). Preparation of the library involved the immunoSEQ multiplex PCR assay. TCRdb limited this immuneACCESS table to in-frame rearrangements with V and J called. A share of clones is missing; checked studies link under half to unresolved V genes, and the rest is unexplained. The sample has about 47,000 clones on record, around nine tenths of them singletons. The ten biggest clones cover 7% to 9% of the sample. The sequenced material came from peripheral blood. These receptors came from a man at least 80 years old with active or convalescent COVID-19.

J is TRBJ1-1 and V is TRBV18; 7 bases are a match to TRBD1. This CDR3 is 14 amino acids long. The V segment lost 4 bases and the J segment 1 base; nucleotides outside the gene matches: 3. Germline V gene lookup returns CDR1 KGHSH and CDR2 LQKENI. CDR3 protein: CASSRTGENTEAFF. CDR3 nucleotides: TGTGCCAGCTCACGAACAGGGGAGAACACTGAAGCTTTCTTT.

The V gene is TRBV18, the J gene TRBJ2-7, with D possibly matching TRBD1 (6 bases). The germline CDR1 and CDR2 sequences are KGHSH and LQKENI. This CDR3 contains 15 residues. V gave up 0 bases and J gave up 3 bases, with 12 bases separating them. The chain's CDR3 is CASSPPASRGYEQYF. In DNA, the CDR3 is TGTGCCAGCTCACCACCGGCGTCCAGGGGCTACGAGCAGTACTTC.

The rearrangement links TRBV19 to TRBJ1-6; TRBD1 agrees at 8 bases. Trimming cost V 3 bases and J 7 bases; bases outside gene matches: 5. This CDR3 is built from 15 residues. The V gene's germline CDR1 is LNHDA and CDR2 SQIVND (reference sequence). CDR3 loop: CASSISGQVNSPLHF. In DNA, the CDR3 is TGTGCCAGTAGTATTTCGGGACAGGTGAATTCACCCCTCCACTTT.

The chain employs TRBV9 and TRBJ2-7; 7 bases are a match to TRBD2. Germline CDR1 SGDLS, CDR2 YYNGEE. The CDR3 has 17 residues. V shed 0 bases and J 4 bases; nucleotides not matched to a gene: 13. The CDR3 loop reads CASSVAGRENLKYEQYF. The CDR3 bases are TGTGCCAGCAGCGTAGCTGGGCGGGAGAATCTGAAGTACGAGCAGTACTTC.

J is TRBJ2-7 and V is TRBV7-2, with 7 bases matching TRBD1. V gave up 1 base and J gave up 4 bases; unmatched junction bases: 10. Germline V lookup: CDR1 SGHTA, CDR2 FQGNSA. This CDR3 has 16 residues. CDR3: CASSLGPSGQFYEQYF. CDR3 bases: TGTGCCAGCAGCTTAGGGCCCTCGGGACAGTTTTACGAGCAGTACTTC.

The rearrangement links TRBV7-2 to TRBJ2-5; 7 nucleotides align to TRBD1. After removal of 7 bases from V and 0 bases from J, the junction contained 8 bases not matched to a gene. The germline V gene encodes CDR1 SGHTA and CDR2 FQGNSA. The CDR3 sequence is 15 residues long. The CDR3 region has the DNA TGTGCCAGCACCCCGGGACAGAGCTACCAAGAGACCCAGTACTTC. Its protein is CASTPGQSYQETQYF. Complete variable domain (other parts from reference TRBV7-2 and TRBJ2-5): GAGVSQSPSNKVTEKGKDVELRCDPISGHTALYWYRQSLGQGLEFLIYFQGNSAPDKSGLPSDRFSAERTGGSVSTLTIQRTQQEDSAVYLCASTPGQSYQETQYFGPGTRLLVL.

The chain carries TRBV3-1 (or the pseudogene TRBV3-2) and TRBJ2-7, with 11 bases matching TRBD2. The germline CDR1 and CDR2 sequences are LGHDT and YNNKEL (reference sequence). This CDR3 has 14 residues. With 1 base clipped from V and 9 bases from J, the junction kept 5 bases outside the gene matches. For the CDR3, the DNA is TGTGCCAGCAGCCAAGTAGCGGGAGGGTTCGCGCAGTACTTC. Its protein product is CASSQVAGGFAQYF.

The CDR3 coding sequence is TGTGCCAGCAGCCGACAGGCGAACACTGAAGCTTTCTTT. Residues: CASSRQANTEAFF. This chain uses TRBV7-2 with TRBJ1-1; D may be TRBD1 (6 bases). This CDR3 is 13 amino acids long. Germline V gene data show CDR1 as SGHTA and CDR2 as FQGNSA. V dropped 5 bases and J dropped 1 base, with 8 bases sitting between them. The whole variable domain, filled in from reference TRBV7-2 and TRBJ1-1, reads GAGVSQSPSNKVTEKGKDVELRCDPISGHTALYWYRQSLGQGLEFLIYFQGNSAPDKSGLPSDRFSAERTGGSVSTLTIQRTQQEDSAVYLCASSRQANTEAFFGQGTRLTVV.

In DNA, the CDR3 is TGCGCCAGCAGTATAGCGGGAGCCTACAATGAGCAGTTCTTC. Translation: CASSIAGAYNEQFF. The chain uses TRBV10-1 and TRBJ2-1; 9 positions agree with TRBD2. The germline gives CDR1 WNHNN, CDR2 SYGVQD (reference sequence). The junction had 1 base not matched to a gene; V was cut back by 5 bases and J by 2 bases. This CDR3 region has 14 residues.

The V gene is TRBV7-9, the J gene TRBJ2-5, with a tentative D call TRBD1 (6 bases). The CDR3 runs to 15 residues. The V end lost 0 bases, the J end lost 4 bases, and 12 bases lay between the germline ends. From germline, CDR1 is SEHNR and CDR2 FQNEAQ (reference sequence). The CDR3 protein is CASSLAQGLRETQYF. The CDR3 DNA sequence: TGTGCCAGCAGCTTAGCACAGGGCTTAAGAGAGACCCAGTACTTC.

This chain joins TRBV7-2 and TRBJ1-1, with D uncertain. V was trimmed by 0 bases and J by 5 bases, leaving 10 bases between them. CDR3 size: 14 residues. Germline CDR1 is SGHTA and CDR2 is FQGNSA. CDR3 region: CASSLAVRRTEAFF. The CDR3 DNA reads as TGTGCCAGCAGCTTAGCGGTCCGGAGGACTGAAGCTTTCTTT.